Included here is one T cell receptor beta chain sequence, with context. The data stem from a study of blood T cell repertoires in COVID-19. Authors' data handling: For nucleated cells, counts were estimated from reference gene primer amplification. Some clones are missing from TCRdb's copy, which holds only in-frame ones; the method was immunoSEQ multiplex PCR. Clonal size and the V and J genes are those of that table, whereas D and trimming came from the DNA. The sample carries more than 60,000 clones, about 88% recorded once. Material for sequencing was peripheral blood. This clonotype originated in a woman aged 45 to 65 with active COVID-19.

The CDR3 nucleotides read TGTGCCAGCAGTTACAACGAGGGTAGCAATCAGCCCCAGCATTTT. Protein product: CASSYNEGSNQPQHF. This chain joins TRBV6-6 and TRBJ1-5; D remains unclear. Germline CDR1 reads MNHNY; CDR2 reads SVGAGI (reference sequence). V lost 2 bases to trimming and J lost 0 bases, with 8 bases between them. The CDR3 is 15 residues long.